Shown below are 32 T cell receptor beta chains from a single sample sequenced in a study of beta chain features in type 1 diabetes. Overall study findings and caveats: Type 1 diabetes patients had moderately but significantly shorter TCRB CDR3s in all four CD4+ subsets.

These receptors' targets are unknown. cDNA synthesis used the whole RNA isolate, giving expressed TCRB sequences. Data came from immunoSEQ multiplex PCR; TCRdb stores just in-frame clones and leaves some out. This table has about 650,000 clones, over 10% appearing once. Sequencing was done on a sample of naive CD4+ T cells from blood. Receptor source: a man aged 25-45 years with type 1 diabetes.

The chain joins TRBV9 to TRBJ2-3, with no clear D. The CDR3 has 13 residues. V lost 4 bases and J 5 bases, leaving 11 bases between the germline ends. Per germline, CDR1 SGDLS and CDR2 YYNGEE. The CDR3, as DNA: TGTGCCAGCAGCACTTCGGACGGAGATACGCAGTATTTT. It codes for CASSTSDGDTQYF.

This clone was observed a handful of times. The chain joins TRBV7-2 to TRBJ2-5; 7 nucleotides line up with TRBD1. This CDR3 spans 14 amino acids. Looked up from germline, CDR1 is SGHTA and CDR2 is FQGNSA. V dropped 5 bases and J dropped 1; count of bases not matched to a gene: 4. This CDR3 reads CASSVRTGQETQYF. In nucleotides, the CDR3 is TGTGCCAGCAGCGTACGGACAGGCCAAGAGACCCAGTACTTC.

In this sample, this clone turned up a few times. This chain links TRBV11-2 with TRBJ2-6; D is undetermined. V lost 4 bases and J 4 bases, leaving 5 bases between the germline ends. In germline, CDR1 is SGHAT, CDR2 FQNNGV. The CDR3 sequence is 13 residues long. CDR3 amino acids: CASSSQGANVLTF. For the CDR3, the DNA is TGTGCCAGCAGCTCGCAAGGGGCCAACGTCCTGACTTTC.

This clone was seen once. The same CDR3 is also encoded by other DNA sequences in this sample. V usage is TRBV4-3 and J usage is TRBJ1-3, with TRBD1 matching over 7 bases. This CDR3 comprises 16 residues. Germline CDR1 and CDR2: LGHNA and YSLEER. V gave up 1 base and J gave up 0 bases; unmatched junction bases: 3. The CDR3 loop reads CASSQGTGNSGNTIYF. The CDR3 nucleotides are TGCGCCAGCAGCCAAGGGACAGGAAACTCTGGAAACACCATATATTTT.

V gene TRBV5-4 combines with J gene TRBJ1-5; TRBD1 aligns across 10 bases. Germline CDR1 is SGHNT and CDR2 is YYREEE (reference sequence). This CDR3 has 14 residues. Trimming took 4 bases from V and 4 from J; bases not matched to a gene: 2. In DNA form, the CDR3 reads TGTGCCAGCAGCCCGGGACAGGGGAATCAGCCCCAGCATTTT. It yields the protein CASSPGQGNQPQHF.

In its sample, this clone was seen once. The CDR3 sequence: CASSNYLGGQGKYNEQFF. The CDR3 DNA is TGTGCCAGCAGTAACTATCTTGGAGGACAGGGGAAATACAATGAGCAGTTCTTC. This chain links TRBV25-1 with TRBJ2-1; TRBD1 matches 9 bases. CDR1 MGHDK and CDR2 SYGVNS come from the germline V gene. With 5 bases clipped from V and 4 bases from J, the junction kept 15 bases outside the gene matches. CDR3 size: 18 residues.

This clone has only a few counts. V gene TRBV28 combines with J gene TRBJ2-2; 11 bases are a match to TRBD1. Germline V gives CDR1 MDHEN, CDR2 SYDVKM. The ends lost 3 bases at V and 2 bases at J; junction bases unmatched: 5. This CDR3 has 17 amino acids. In nucleotides, the CDR3 is TGTGCCAGCAGTTTCGTCGGACAGGGGGCCAACACCGGGGAGCTGTTTTTT. It codes for CASSFVGQGANTGELFF. Filled out from reference TRBV28 and TRBJ2-2, the complete variable domain reads DVKVTQSSRYLVKRTGEKVFLECVQDMDHENMFWYRQDPGLGLRLIYFSYDVKMKEKGDIPEGYSVSREKKERFSLILESASTNQTSMYLCASSFVGQGANTGELFFGEGSRLTVL.

V is TRBV6-6 and J is TRBJ2-3; 13 nucleotides match TRBD2. CDR1 and CDR2 (germline): MNHNY, SVGAGI (reference sequence). The CDR3 covers 16 residues. V shed 6 bases and J 2 bases; nucleotides not matched to a gene: 5. CDR3 DNA: TGTGCCAGCAGCCTGACTAGCGGGGGGCCCACAGATACGCAGTATTTT. This encodes CASSLTSGGPTDTQYF.

This chain links TRBV7-9 with TRBJ2-1, with D maybe TRBD1 (5 bases). The CDR3 is 15 amino acids. Germline V gives CDR1 SEHNR, CDR2 FQNEAQ (reference sequence). Trimming left V 5 bases short and J 4 bases short, with 15 bases between. CDR3 sequence reads: CASSPRAGQYNEQFF. The CDR3 nucleotides read TGTGCCAGCAGCCCCCGGGCAGGGCAGTACAATGAGCAGTTCTTC. Full variable domain (outside the CDR3, taken from reference TRBV7-9 and TRBJ2-1): DTGVSQNPRHKITKRGQNVTFRCDPISEHNRLYWYRQTLGQGPEFLTYFQNEAQLEKSRLLSDRFSAERPKGSFSTLEIQRTEQGDSAMYLCASSPRAGQYNEQFFGPGTRLTVL.

This clone was picked up a small number of times. The chain has TRBV7-9 and TRBJ2-7, with D hard to call. The CDR3 contains 14 residues. The germline V and J ends were trimmed by 1 base and 7 bases, with 14 bases remaining between them. Germline values: CDR1 SEHNR, CDR2 FQNEAQ (reference sequence). CDR3 in amino acids: CASSLEGPFREQYF. The CDR3 DNA reads TGTGCCAGCAGCTTAGAGGGTCCCTTCAGGGAGCAGTACTTC. The whole variable domain, filled in from reference TRBV7-9 and TRBJ2-7, reads DTGVSQNPRHKITKRGQNVTFRCDPISEHNRLYWYRQTLGQGPEFLTYFQNEAQLEKSRLLSDRFSAERPKGSFSTLEIQRTEQGDSAMYLCASSLEGPFREQYFGPGTRLTVT.

The V gene is TRBV11-2, the J gene TRBJ1-1; 9 bases map to TRBD1. With V trimmed by 5 bases and J by 1 base, 5 bases remained unmatched. The CDR3 consists of 15 residues. CDR1 and CDR2 (germline): SGHAT, FQNNGV. CDR3 sequence (DNA): TGTGCCAGCAGCCCATCGACAGGGGGGAACACTGAAGCTTTCTTT. This gives the protein CASSPSTGGNTEAFF. Complete variable domain (other parts from reference TRBV11-2 and TRBJ1-1): EAGVAQSPRYKIIEKRQSVAFWCNPISGHATLYWYQQILGQGPKLLIQFQNNGVVDDSQLPKDRFSAERLKGVDSTLKIQPAKLEDSAVYLCASSPSTGGNTEAFFGQGTRLTVV.

This rearrangement joins TRBV4-2 to TRBJ2-6; the D gene is possibly TRBD1 (6 bases). Germline V lookup: CDR1 LGHNA, CDR2 YNFKEQ. Trimming took off 4 bases at V and 0 bases at J, with 16 bases between the two ends. This CDR3 contains 18 residues. CDR3 sequence: CASSPQGQLSSGANVLTF. In DNA form, the CDR3 reads TGTGCCAGCAGCCCACAGGGACAACTAAGCTCTGGGGCCAACGTCCTGACTTTC.

The chain joins TRBV28 to TRBJ2-7; tentatively, D is TRBD1 (5 bases). This CDR3 has 12 amino acids. CDR1 and CDR2 from the germline V gene are MDHEN and SYDVKM. Between the trimmed V and J ends, which lost 5 bases and 4 bases, there was a span of 9 bases. The CDR3 coding sequence is TGTGCCAGCAGTACCTCAGGGTACGAGCAGTACTTC. The encoded protein is CASSTSGYEQYF. The full variable domain, its missing parts supplied by reference TRBV28 and TRBJ2-7, is DVKVTQSSRYLVKRTGEKVFLECVQDMDHENMFWYRQDPGLGLRLIYFSYDVKMKEKGDIPEGYSVSREKKERFSLILESASTNQTSMYLCASSTSGYEQYFGPGTRLTVT.

The CDR3 reads CASSSAGKGVRTQYF. In DNA, the CDR3 is TGTGCCAGCAGCTCGGCCGGAAAAGGAGTGCGTACCCAGTACTTC. The genes are TRBV5-4 and TRBJ2-5, with D unclear. Per germline, CDR1 SGHNT and CDR2 YYREEE (reference sequence). This CDR3 comprises 15 residues. V lost 3 bases and J lost 8, with 20 bases in between.

V is TRBV18 and J is TRBJ2-5, with D unresolved. The germline CDR1 and CDR2 sequences are KGHSH and LQKENI. This CDR3 region has 11 residues. The V and J ends lost 4 bases and 3 bases respectively, with 3 bases between them. In DNA form, the CDR3 reads TGTGCCAGCTCACTGGAAGAGACCCAGTACTTC. Amino acid sequence: CASSLEETQYF.

The rearrangement links TRBV25-1 to TRBJ1-2; D is ambiguous. The CDR3 has 15 amino acids. V lost 3 bases to trimming and J lost 4 bases, with 15 bases between them. The germline gives CDR1 MGHDK, CDR2 SYGVNS. CDR3: CASSDAPRPGYGYTF. CDR3 in DNA: TGTGCCAGCAGTGATGCCCCCCGACCGGGCTATGGCTACACCTTC.

The rearrangement joins TRBV5-4 to TRBJ1-2, with TRBD1 matching 7 bases. Trimming took 0 bases from V and 4 from J; bases not matched to a gene: 6. The CDR3 consists of 15 residues. CDR1 and CDR2 from the germline V gene are SGHNT and YYREEE (reference sequence). The CDR3 sequence is CASSLALGQPYGYTF. The CDR3 nucleotides are TGTGCCAGCAGCTTGGCCTTGGGACAGCCCTATGGCTACACCTTC.

This sequence joins TRBV7-2 and TRBJ2-1; TRBD1 is a possible D gene (6 bases). Germline V gene data show CDR1 as SGHTA and CDR2 as FQGNSA. The CDR3 is made up of 16 amino acids. Trimming shortened V by 5 bases and J by 1 base, and 15 bases separated the two germline ends. CDR3 amino acids: CASSPYRVRSYNEQFF. Written as DNA, the CDR3 is TGTGCCAGCAGCCCCTACAGGGTGAGGTCCTACAATGAGCAGTTCTTC.

The chain couples TRBV4-2 to TRBJ1-2; weak D call: TRBD1 (6 bases). CDR3 length: 18 amino acids. Germline values: CDR1 LGHNA, CDR2 YNFKEQ. V gave up 0 bases and J gave up 8 bases, with 25 bases separating them. In DNA, the CDR3 is TGTGCCAGCAGCCAAGATTACAGACAGGCGAATTCCTTGAAGGGCTACACCTTC. Its protein product is CASSQDYRQANSLKGYTF.

The sample holds a few counts of this clone. The chain is built from TRBV29-1 and TRBJ1-2; D gene uncertain. This CDR3 is built from 13 residues. The V end was cut by 4 bases, the J end by 4 bases, with 13 bases between. Germline CDR1 and CDR2: SQVTM and ANQGSEA. The CDR3 is CSVVNRNFYGYTF. CDR3 coding DNA: TGCAGCGTTGTTAACAGAAACTTCTATGGCTACACCTTC.

This clone was picked up a small number of times. Other DNA variants within this sample encode the same CDR3. The rearrangement links TRBV2 to TRBJ2-3; TRBD1 agrees at 8 bases. In germline, CDR1 is SNHLY, CDR2 FYNNEI. The CDR3 totals 15 residues. V shed 2 bases and J 1 base; nucleotides not matched to a gene: 2. The CDR3 region has the DNA TGTGCCAGCAGTGAACAGGGGGCGGGCACAGATACGCAGTATTTT. Residues: CASSEQGAGTDTQYF.

On this clone itself: Other nucleotide sequences from this sample produce the same CDR3. The rearrangement uses TRBV19 and TRBJ2-5; TRBD2 is a possible D gene (6 bases). The CDR3 runs 14 residues. Trimming removed 2 bases from V and 2 bases from J, with 9 bases in between. Germline V gene data show CDR1 as LNHDA and CDR2 as SQIVND (reference sequence). The CDR3 DNA reads as TGTGCCAGTAGTATATCTGGGGGGCAAGAGACCCAGTACTTC. This gives the protein CASSISGGQETQYF.

The chain recombines TRBV7-2 with TRBJ1-5, with 8 bases that match TRBD1. The J segment lost 3 bases and the V segment lost 7 bases, leaving 11 bases of the junction unmatched. This CDR3 has 16 amino acids. CDR1 is SGHTA and CDR2 is FQGNSA in the germline V gene. The CDR3 DNA sequence: TGTGCCAGCACTGATACCGGGACAGGAATCAATCAGCCCCAGCATTTT. This codes for CASTDTGTGINQPQHF.

Concerning this clone itself: The sample contains more than one DNA sequence encoding this CDR3. The chain uses TRBV7-2 and TRBJ2-2; maybe TRBD2 (5 bases). V lost 5 bases to trimming and J lost 3 bases, with 10 bases between them. Germline V CDR1 and CDR2: SGHTA, FQGNSA. This CDR3 comprises 14 residues. The CDR3 protein is CASSSSGDTGELFF. As DNA, the CDR3 is TGTGCCAGCAGCAGTTCCGGGGACACCGGGGAGCTGTTTTTT.

The gene calls are TRBV27 and TRBJ1-2, with D unclear. CDR1 and CDR2 from the germline V gene are MNHEY and SMNVEV (reference sequence). Trimming stripped 5 bases from V and 8 bases from J, with 12 bases between. The CDR3 is 12 amino acids. In DNA, the CDR3 is TGTGCCAGCAGTCCAAGAGGACGGGGCTACACCTTC. Its translation is CASSPRGRGYTF.

This clone was counted only a few times. The rearrangement links TRBV9 to TRBJ1-1; 11 bases line up with TRBD1. The V gene's germline CDR1 is SGDLS and CDR2 YYNGEE. The V segment lost 3 bases and the J segment 4 bases; nucleotides outside the gene matches: 5. The CDR3 totals 15 residues. In DNA, the CDR3 is TGTGCCAGCAGCGAGGGAGGACAGGGGGCCACTGAAGCTTTCTTT. Its translation: CASSEGGQGATEAFF.

The chain links TRBV27 to TRBJ2-2, with TRBD1 matching over 7 bases. V gave up 6 bases and J gave up 0 bases; unmatched junction bases: 1. CDR3 length: 14 residues. Germline CDR1 MNHEY, CDR2 SMNVEV (reference sequence). CDR3 amino acids: CASRGTANTGELFF. CDR3 DNA sequence: TGTGCCAGCAGGGGGACAGCGAACACCGGGGAGCTGTTTTTT.

There are a few counts of this clone. This rearrangement joins TRBV9 to TRBJ2-2; TRBD1 is a possible D gene (6 bases). V lost 5 bases and J 6 bases, leaving 14 bases between the germline ends. The CDR3 sequence is 14 residues long. The germline V gene has CDR1 SGDLS and CDR2 YYNGEE. The CDR3 is CASRENRESGELFF. CDR3 sequence (DNA): TGTGCCAGCAGAGAAAACAGGGAGTCCGGGGAGCTGTTTTTT.

There are a few counts of this clone. In the same sample, other DNA sequences code for this CDR3. The rearrangement links TRBV18 to TRBJ2-5; D call uncertain. V was clipped by 0 bases and J by 1 base, with 3 bases between them. The CDR3 consists of 13 residues. The germline CDR1 and CDR2 sequences are KGHSH and LQKENI. Here the CDR3 reads CASSPPPQETQYF. The CDR3 DNA is TGTGCCAGCTCACCACCGCCCCAAGAGACCCAGTACTTC.

This clone has just a few counts. V gene TRBV10-3 combines with J gene TRBJ2-3; D call uncertain. The CDR3 sequence is 11 residues long. Trimming took 7 bases from V and 5 from J, leaving 7 bases between them. The V gene's germline CDR1 is ENHRY and CDR2 SYGVKD. The CDR3 here is CAITDQDTQYF. CDR3 sequence (DNA): TGTGCCATCACCGATCAAGATACGCAGTATTTT.

This rearrangement joins TRBV4-2 to TRBJ1-2; 9 bases agree with TRBD1. Germline V lookup: CDR1 LGHNA, CDR2 YNFKEQ. The J segment lost 4 bases and the V segment lost 0 bases, leaving 12 bases of the junction unmatched. This CDR3 has 18 amino acids. CDR3 in amino acids: CASSQDLTGGRLVYGYTF. The CDR3 DNA follows: TGTGCCAGCAGCCAAGATCTAACAGGGGGCCGGTTGGTCTATGGCTACACCTTC.

This clone was found a few times. The chain recombines TRBV10-3 with TRBJ2-5, with D possibly called TRBD1 or TRBD2 (6 bases each). Per the germline V gene, CDR1 is ENHRY and CDR2 is SYGVKD. CDR3 size: 15 residues. V dropped 9 bases and J dropped 1 base, with 18 bases sitting between them. The CDR3 region has the DNA TGTGCCATTGCGGCCGGGGGCTCTCTCCAAGAGACCCAGTACTTC. This gives the protein CAIAAGGSLQETQYF.